The clone carrying this TCR beta chain was seen a single time. Antigen unknown. These data belong to a study of response to subunit inactivated influenza vaccine. Study results and limitations: Authors suggested seasonal influenza vaccinations each recruit few new T cells.

MiXCR, run by TCRdb on the RT-PCR reads, gives a single entry per CDR3 protein. The sample includes over 650,000 distinct CDR3 sequences, less than 20% of them seen just once. The clonotype comes from a man aged 45-65 years who received an inactivated influenza vaccine. This material consisted of PBMCs from blood, taken 4 to 6 days after vaccination.

The CDR3 DNA is TGTGCCAGCAGCGCACAGTGGAAGTTCCCGACCAGAGATACGCAGTATTTT. It specifies CASSAQWKFPTRDTQYF. J is TRBJ2-3 and V is TRBV5-6; D unresolved. Germline CDR1 reads SGHDT; CDR2 reads YYEEEE. V shed 4 bases and J shed 5 bases, with 23 bases lying between them. The CDR3 spans 17 residues.